The rows below give T cell receptor beta chains drawn from one sample of a study of blood T cells in healthy people across ages. A single record per CDR3 protein comes from TCRdb applying MiXCR to the 5' RACE reads. The sample shows over a million distinct CDR3 sequences, roughly 45% of them seen only once. The sequenced sample was blood. These receptor sequences come from a woman in her sixties in good health. CDR3s include the opening cysteine and the closing phenylalanine or tryptophan. Fields, in order: J gene, clone size, V gene, D gene, CDR3 protein, CDR3 DNA. A D gene is named only where the DNA matches it firmly. Some rows mark clone size as missing; the rest say once, few, many or name a class of expanded clone.

>TRBJ1-2|NA|TRBV12-3/TRBV12-4|TRBD1
CASSRTGQDGYTF
TGTGCCAGCAGCCGGACAGGACAGGATGGCTACACCTTC
>TRBJ2-7|few|TRBV6-2/TRBV6-3|NA
CASNKGEQYF
TGTGCCAGCAACAAAGGCGAGCAGTACTTC
>TRBJ2-4|NA|TRBV2|NA
CASAPGGQNIQYF
TGTGCCAGCGCCCCAGGAGGGCAAAACATTCAGTACTTC
>TRBJ2-1|NA|TRBV13|TRBD2
CASSFVGLAANEQFF
TGTGCCAGCAGCTTCGTGGGACTAGCGGCCAATGAGCAGTTCTTC
>TRBJ2-7|NA|TRBV7-6|NA
CASSPLGRAGFYEQYF
TGTGCCAGCAGCCCCCTCGGTAGGGCAGGGTTCTACGAGCAGTACTTC
>TRBJ2-7|few|TRBV6-5|TRBD1
CASSYLRQGAGEQYF
TGTGCCAGCAGTTACTTACGACAGGGGGCTGGTGAGCAGTACTTC
>TRBJ2-1|NA|TRBV6-5|NA
CASSYLGSSHYNEQFF
TGTGCCAGCAGTTACCTCGGCAGCTCCCACTACAATGAGCAGTTCTTC
>TRBJ2-1|NA|TRBV7-9|NA
CASSLVQGNNEQFF
TGTGCCAGCAGCTTAGTCCAGGGCAACAATGAGCAGTTCTTC
>TRBJ2-1|few|TRBV7-8|TRBD2
CASSLGRAGGPLNEQFF
TGTGCCAGCAGCTTAGGTAGAGCGGGAGGGCCTTTGAATGAGCAGTTCTTC
>TRBJ2-7|NA|TRBV24-1|TRBD1
CATSDLEGQKSSYNEQYF
TGTGCCACCAGTGATTTGGAGGGACAGAAGAGCTCCTACAATGAGCAGTACTTC
>TRBJ2-5|once|TRBV20-1|TRBD2
CSARAPGTSGRKETQYF
TGCAGTGCTAGAGCCCCAGGGACTAGCGGGAGAAAAGAGACCCAGTACTTC
>TRBJ2-1|NA|TRBV28|NA
CASSTMTYNEQFF
TGTGCCAGCAGCACGATGACTTACAATGAGCAGTTCTTC
>TRBJ2-5|NA|TRBV12-3/TRBV12-4|TRBD1
CASSSDREYEQYF
TGTGCCAGCAGTTCCGACAGGGAATATGAGCAGTACTTC
>TRBJ2-7|few|TRBV29-1|TRBD2
CSVLAGGSSYEQYF
TGCAGCGTTTTAGCGGGAGGCTCCTCCTACGAGCAGTACTTC
>TRBJ2-1|NA|TRBV5-1|TRBD2
CASSRLAFDNEQFF
TGCGCCAGCAGCCGACTAGCGTTCGACAATGAGCAGTTCTTC
>TRBJ2-5|NA|TRBV6-5|NA
CASSNRRLETQYF
TGTGCCAGCAGTAATAGGCGTTTGGAGACCCAGTACTTC
>TRBJ1-2|many|TRBV4-1|NA
CASSQEGQTYGYTF
TGCGCCAGCAGCCAAGAAGGGCAGACCTATGGCTACACCTTC
>TRBJ2-1|few|TRBV20-1|TRBD2
CSARITSGYNEQFF
TGCAGTGCTAGAATTACTAGCGGCTACAATGAGCAGTTCTTC
>TRBJ2-1|NA|TRBV6-2/TRBV6-3|NA
CASSYGESSYNEQFF
TGTGCCAGCAGTTACGGAGAGAGCTCCTACAATGAGCAGTTCTTC
>TRBJ2-1|NA|TRBV20-1|NA
CSASDLNEQFF
TGCAGTGCTAGTGATCTGAATGAGCAGTTCTTC
>TRBJ1-5|NA|TRBV4-1|TRBD1
CASSQEEFRGTSNQPQHF
TGCGCCAGCAGCCAAGAGGAATTCAGGGGGACGAGCAATCAGCCCCAGCATTTT
>TRBJ2-5|NA|TRBV29-1|NA
CSVDSQRAGGETQYF
TGCAGCGTTGATTCCCAGAGGGCCGGTGGGGAGACCCAGTACTTC
>TRBJ2-5|NA|TRBV20-1|NA
CSGDYNEQYF
TGCAGTGGCGACTACAATGAGCAGTACTTC
>TRBJ2-4|few|TRBV7-3|TRBD1
CASSLFLGQKNIQYF
TGTGCCAGCAGCTTATTTCTGGGACAGAAAAACATTCAGTACTTC
>TRBJ2-7|few|TRBV29-1|NA
CSVGRVGPYEQYF
TGCAGCGTTGGCCGGGTGGGTCCCTACGAGCAGTACTTC
>TRBJ2-7|NA|TRBV28|TRBD2
CASSPRSGSYEQYF
TGTGCCAGCAGTCCTAGGAGCGGGAGTTACGAGCAGTACTTC
>TRBJ1-6|few|TRBV19|TRBD1
CASSPFDRGLENSPLHF
TGTGCCAGTAGTCCCTTCGACAGGGGGCTGGAAAATTCACCCCTCCACTTT
>TRBJ2-3|NA|TRBV6-6|TRBD1
CASRNDRASEQYF
TGTGCCAGCAGGAACGACAGGGCGAGTGAGCAGTATTTT
>TRBJ1-2|NA|TRBV29-1|NA
CSGIQNSHGYTF
TGCAGCGGGATACAAAACTCCCATGGCTACACCTTC
>TRBJ1-6|NA|TRBV5-6|NA
CASSLVGSNSPLHF
TGTGCCAGCAGCTTGGTTGGGAGTAATTCACCCCTCCACTTT
>TRBJ2-3|NA|TRBV7-8|NA
CASSITGTDTQYF
TGTGCCAGCAGCATAACCGGGACAGATACGCAGTATTTT
>TRBJ2-4|NA|TRBV3-1|TRBD1
CASSLHRGPLNPSDKNIQYF
TGTGCCAGCAGCCTACACAGGGGGCCCCTTAACCCTAGCGACAAAAACATTCAGTACTTC
>TRBJ2-3|NA|TRBV6-4|NA
CASSDSHGRDTQYF
TGTGCCAGCAGTGACTCGCACGGGAGAGATACGCAGTATTTT
>TRBJ2-1|NA|TRBV5-1|TRBD2
CASSSASGGDDEQFF
TGCGCCAGCAGCTCGGCGAGCGGGGGGGACGATGAGCAGTTCTTC
>TRBJ2-7|NA|TRBV12-3/TRBV12-4|NA
CASSLGAPRVATPSSYKEQYF
TGTGCCAGCAGTTTAGGGGCTCCCAGGGTAGCGACCCCTAGCTCCTACAAGGAGCAGTACTTC
>TRBJ2-5|NA|TRBV9|NA
CASSVGEGFGETQYF
TGTGCCAGCAGCGTAGGGGAAGGGTTTGGGGAGACCCAGTACTTC
>TRBJ2-5|NA|TRBV20-1|TRBD1
CSASRNIQGAGETQYF
TGCAGTGCTAGTCGAAACATACAGGGGGCGGGAGAGACCCAGTACTTC
>TRBJ2-6|once|TRBV11-2|NA
CASSLVKGLAGANVLTF
TGTGCCAGCAGCTTAGTCAAGGGGTTAGCTGGGGCCAACGTCCTGACTTTC
>TRBJ2-1|NA|TRBV7-6|TRBD2
CASSFLMLASGRLGNEQFF
TGTGCCAGCAGCTTCCTTATGTTGGCTAGCGGGAGGTTGGGCAATGAGCAGTTCTTC
>TRBJ2-1|NA|TRBV29-1|NA
CSVLSYEQFF
TGCAGCGTCCTCTCCTATGAGCAGTTCTTC
>TRBJ2-7|NA|TRBV7-2|TRBD1
CASSVQGAMYEQYF
TGTGCCAGCAGCGTACAGGGGGCTATGTACGAGCAGTACTTC
>TRBJ2-6|few|TRBV24-1|TRBD2
CATSPGRASGANVLTF
TGTGCCACCAGTCCAGGGAGGGCCTCTGGGGCCAACGTCCTGACTTTC